The rows below give T cell receptor beta chains drawn from one sample of a study of blood T cell repertoires in COVID-19. Some clones are missing from TCRdb's copy, which holds only in-frame ones; the method was immunoSEQ multiplex PCR. The sample gives about 140,000 clones, 84% of which show up once; approximately 3.9% is in the top ten. Sequencing was carried out using peripheral blood. These receptors were collected from a woman in her fifties or sixties with acute or convalescent COVID-19. Both conserved end residues are part of each CDR3. A D gene is named only where the DNA matches it firmly. Size is omitted from some rows. Given values are once, few, many or a class for expanded clones.

>.|TRBD1|TRBV25-1|TRBJ1-1
CASRRTGPRNTEAFF
TGTGCCAGCAGGAGGACAGGACCCCGGAACACTGAAGCTTTCTTT
>.|TRBD1|TRBV7-9|TRBJ2-5
CASSTDRGMSETQYF
TGTGCCAGCAGTACGGACAGGGGGATGTCTGAGACCCAGTACTTC
>.|.|TRBV28|TRBJ1-1
CASSLAENTEAFF
TGTGCCAGCAGTTTGGCGGAGAACACTGAAGCTTTCTTT
>.|.|TRBV7-9|TRBJ1-1
CASSLEQGGNAFF
TGTGCCAGCAGCTTAGAACAGGGAGGGAATGCTTTCTTT
>.|TRBD1|TRBV28|TRBJ2-6
CASTRGKGANVLTF
TGTGCCAGCACCAGGGGGAAAGGGGCCAACGTCCTGACTTTC
>.|.|TRBV4-1|TRBJ1-4
CASSRMFPPGNEKLFF
TGCGCCAGCAGCCGCATGTTCCCCCCGGGTAATGAAAAACTGTTTTTT
>once|.|TRBV30|TRBJ2-5
CAWSVDSQETQYF
TGTGCCTGGAGTGTGGACTCACAAGAGACCCAGTACTTC
>.|.|TRBV6-5|TRBJ1-5
CASIQASNQPQHF
TGTGCCAGCATACAGGCTAGCAATCAGCCCCAGCATTTT
>once|TRBD1|TRBV25-1|TRBJ1-6
CASSGDRRSYNSPLHF
TGTGCCAGCAGTGGGGACAGGCGCTCCTATAATTCACCCCTCCACTTT
>few|.|TRBV7-9|TRBJ2-2
CASSSKWTDTGELFF
TGTGCCAGCAGCTCCAAATGGACAGACACCGGGGAGCTGTTTTTT